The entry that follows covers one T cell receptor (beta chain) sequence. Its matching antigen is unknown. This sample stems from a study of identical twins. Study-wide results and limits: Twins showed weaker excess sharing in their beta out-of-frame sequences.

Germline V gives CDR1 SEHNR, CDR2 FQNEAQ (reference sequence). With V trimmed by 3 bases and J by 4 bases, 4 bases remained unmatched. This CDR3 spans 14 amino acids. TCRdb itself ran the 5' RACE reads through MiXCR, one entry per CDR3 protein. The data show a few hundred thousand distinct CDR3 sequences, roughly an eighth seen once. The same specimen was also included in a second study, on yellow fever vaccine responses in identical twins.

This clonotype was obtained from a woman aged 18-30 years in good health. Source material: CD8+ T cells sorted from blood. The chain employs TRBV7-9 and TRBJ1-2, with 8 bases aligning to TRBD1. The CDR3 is CASSLTGEGYGYTF. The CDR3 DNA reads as TGTGCCAGCAGCTTGACAGGGGAGGGCTATGGCTACACCTTC.